This T cell receptor (beta chain) was captured in a study of TET2 disruption in CD19-targeted CAR T cells (dated by TCRdb to the late 2010s). Broadly, across the study: The number of samples was determined by the original clinical trial design and by which samples were available, and no additional inclusion criteria were applied.

The full study reports these points: The conclusions about the patient's CAR T cells were based on extensive analysis of only one subject.

The immunoSEQ assay was used to perform TCR beta chain deep sequencing. In the source study's methods: Only productive TCR beta rearrangements were used to compute clonotype frequencies. TCRdb retrieved this table from immuneACCESS and kept in-frame rearrangements only. Not all clones are present; in checked studies, unresolved V genes account for under half, and no reason is known for the remainder. For V, J and clone size, that table is used; D and trimming come from the DNA. The table held for this sample gives about 25,000 clones. The ten largest clones add up to under 2.5% of the sample. The meaning of the sample's treatment or condition label: autologous CTL019 cells: CD19 CAR with 4-1BB and CD3 zeta domains. TCR zeta and 4-1BB costimulatory signaling domains were built into the CD19 CAR. Leukapheresis was used to collect T cells from peripheral blood for manufacturing CTL019. The DNeasy Blood and Tissue Kit was used to extract genomic DNA from pre-infusion T cells, peripheral blood, or sorted post-infusion T cells.

V is clipped by 3 bases and J by 2 bases, and the sequence between their germline boundaries is 16 bases long. The germline V gene (reference sequence) provides CDR1 LNHDA and CDR2 SQIVND. The CDR3 covers 16 residues, taking in both the cysteine and the phenylalanine. Of the CDR3's DNA, 39 bases were read; they are in frame from base 1. To note about this clone: Its binding antigen is unknown. The DNA ends 3 residues before the CDR3 does, and the rest of the CDR3 is filled in from the germline J gene.

This TCR was recovered from an older man with chronic lymphocytic leukemia. The chain was built from TRBV19 and TRBJ2-5; a tentative D call is TRBD2 (6 bases match). Specimen: CD8- CAR+ T cells sorted from cultured blood T cells, collected for CD19 CAR T cell therapy. Sample cell subset or site, as interpreted from the label and publication: CD8-negative CAR-positive T cells from the infusion product. The sequenced part of the CDR3 DNA is TGTGCCAGTAGTATTAATTTCGGGGGTCTACAAGAGACC. It translates as CASSINFGGLQET. In full, the CDR3 is CASSINFGGLQETQYF.